What follows are 32 T cell receptor beta chains derived from one specimen sequenced in a study of blood T cell repertoires in COVID-19. Assay: immunoSEQ multiplex PCR; the TCRdb copy retains only in-frame clones and omits some. The sample yields about 220,000 clones, approximately 84% seen once. Sequencing was performed on PBMCs or T cells enriched from blood (not recorded which). These receptors originate from a man aged 40-50 years who had recovered from COVID-19.

The chain combines TRBV5-5 with TRBJ1-2; D ambiguous. This CDR3 contains 14 residues. Between the trimmed V and J ends, which lost 4 bases and 4 bases, there was a span of 14 bases. Germline V gene sequence: CDR1 SGHKS, CDR2 YYEKEE (reference sequence). The CDR3 bases are TGTGCCAGCAGCCGAGTGGGAGGTGGCTATGGCTACACCTTC. Translated: CASSRVGGGYGYTF.

The rearrangement links TRBV3-1 (or the pseudogene TRBV3-2) to TRBJ2-1; perhaps TRBD2 as D (6 bases). Trimming removed 0 bases at V and 7 bases at J, with 10 bases between. This CDR3 comprises 14 residues. The V gene's germline CDR1 is LGHDT and CDR2 YNNKEL (reference sequence). The CDR3 is CASSQDWGRNEQFF. The CDR3 region has the DNA TGTGCCAGCAGCCAAGATTGGGGGAGGAATGAGCAGTTCTTC.

This clone has just a few counts. V is TRBV29-1 and J is TRBJ1-2; D is uncertain. Germline V gives CDR1 SQVTM, CDR2 ANQGSEA. V dropped 3 bases and J dropped 1 base, with 3 bases sitting between them. The CDR3 covers 11 residues. Here the CDR3 DNA reads TGCAGCGTTGATATTAACTATGGCTACACCTTC. It encodes CSVDINYGYTF.

The chain carries TRBV10-3 and TRBJ2-7; 9 bases map to TRBD1. Germline CDR1 and CDR2: ENHRY and SYGVKD. V shed 10 bases, J shed 2 bases, and the junction held 9 bases outside the gene matches. The CDR3 covers 14 residues. The CDR3 loop reads CATLDRGDPYEQYF. Here the CDR3 DNA reads TGTGCCACCCTTGACAGGGGGGATCCCTACGAGCAGTACTTC.

This rearrangement joins TRBV3-1 (or the pseudogene TRBV3-2) to TRBJ2-2; 8 positions agree with TRBD2. Looked up from germline, CDR1 is LGHDT and CDR2 is YNNKEL (reference sequence). The CDR3 extends over 14 amino acids. With V trimmed by 5 bases and J by 6 bases, 5 bases remained unmatched. CDR3 loop: CASSLTSAAGELFF. DNA for the CDR3: TGTGCCAGCAGCTTGACTAGCGCGGCCGGGGAGCTGTTTTTT.

V gene TRBV6-5 combines with J gene TRBJ2-7; 7 bases align to TRBD2. The V and J ends lost 6 bases and 3 bases, in that order; junction bases with no gene match: 8. Germline V gene sequence: CDR1 MNHEY, CDR2 SVGAGI. This CDR3 comprises 14 residues. This CDR3 is CASRLGGENYEQYF. DNA for the CDR3: TGTGCCAGCAGGCTGGGAGGGGAAAACTACGAGCAGTACTTC.

The J gene is TRBJ1-6, the V gene TRBV7-2; D unresolved. The CDR3 runs 14 residues. CDR1 is SGHTA and CDR2 is FQGNSA in the germline V gene. With 5 bases removed from V and 4 bases from J, the gap between germline ends came to 9 bases. DNA of the CDR3: TGTGCCAGCAGCCCAGACACTTATAATTCACCCCTCCACTTT. Protein sequence: CASSPDTYNSPLHF.

The rearrangement uses TRBV14 and TRBJ1-3; possible D gene TRBD1, 5 bases. From germline, CDR1 is SGHDN and CDR2 FVKESK. Trimming removed 5 bases from V and 9 bases from J, with 20 bases in between. The CDR3 sequence is 15 residues long. CDR3: CASSFGAGLGGTIYF. CDR3 in DNA: TGTGCCAGCAGCTTTGGGGCCGGGCTGGGTGGCACCATATATTTT.

The chain recombines TRBV12-3 or TRBV12-4 with TRBJ1-1; no firm D call. The CDR3 spans 11 residues. V was clipped by 3 bases and J by 11 bases, with 10 bases between them. The CDR3 is CASSFSGVAFF. CDR3 DNA sequence: TGTGCCAGCAGTTTTTCCGGGGTGGCTTTCTTT.

This rearrangement joins TRBV23-1 to TRBJ1-4; 7 bases match TRBD1. TRBV23-1 is designated an ORF whose function remains uncertain. The CDR3 sequence is 16 residues long. J gave up 13 bases and V 3 bases, and 17 bases lay outside the gene matches. CDR3 sequence: CASSHHPDRDAGGLFF. CDR3 sequence (DNA): TGCGCCAGCAGTCACCACCCTGACAGGGATGCGGGGGGACTGTTTTTT.

This chain's CDR3 is CASSGNWAQTEAFF. CDR3 in DNA: TGTGCCAGCAGCGGAAACTGGGCGCAGACTGAAGCTTTCTTT. The chain has TRBV7-8 and TRBJ1-1, with D uncertain. Germline V CDR1 and CDR2: SGHVS, FQNEAQ. This CDR3 contains 14 residues. V was cut by 5 bases and J by 5 bases, with 15 bases left in between.

This clone was detected a few times. This chain joins TRBV6-5 and TRBJ2-3; unclear D gene. CDR3 length: 15 residues. CDR1 MNHEY and CDR2 SVGAGI come from the germline V gene. V lost 2 bases and J 2 bases, leaving 11 bases between the germline ends. The CDR3 sequence: CASSYGQVFTDTQYF. In nucleotides, the CDR3 is TGTGCCAGCAGTTACGGGCAGGTCTTCACAGATACGCAGTATTTT.

The V and J genes are TRBV9 and TRBJ2-3; weak D call: TRBD1 (6 bases). Germline V gene data show CDR1 as SGDLS and CDR2 as YYNGEE. The V end was cut by 4 bases, the J end by 4 bases, with 16 bases between. This CDR3 is 15 amino acids long. CDR3 bases: TGTGCCAGCAGCACCCAACAGGGTAGGCCAGATACGCAGTATTTT. Translation gives CASSTQQGRPDTQYF.

V and J are TRBV5-1 and TRBJ2-2; D remains ambiguous. Trimming shortened V by 7 bases and J by 6 bases, and 19 bases separated the two germline ends. The germline V gene encodes CDR1 SGHRS and CDR2 YFSETQ. The CDR3 is 15 amino acids. CDR3 protein: CASGYSSVDAGELFF. CDR3 nucleotide sequence: TGCGCCAGCGGATACAGTTCGGTCGACGCCGGGGAGCTGTTTTTT.

J is TRBJ2-1 and V is TRBV28, with 7 bases fitting TRBD1. Germline lookup yields CDR1 MDHEN and CDR2 SYDVKM. This CDR3 has 17 residues. V dropped 5 bases and J dropped 1; count of bases not matched to a gene: 11. This CDR3 reads CASSTPVGRGSYNEQFF. As DNA, the CDR3 is TGTGCCAGCAGTACTCCGGTGGGCAGGGGGTCCTACAATGAGCAGTTCTTC.

The gene calls are TRBV4-1 and TRBJ2-4, with D perhaps TRBD2 (6 bases). Trimming pared 0 bases from V and 9 bases from J, leaving 12 bases between. Per germline, CDR1 MGHRA and CDR2 YSYEKL. This CDR3 is 14 amino acids long. CDR3: CASSQEWEERIQYF. The DNA of the CDR3 is TGCGCCAGCAGCCAAGAATGGGAGGAGCGCATTCAGTACTTC.

The rearrangement joins TRBV9 to TRBJ2-1; 12 bases align to TRBD2. CDR1 and CDR2 from the germline V gene are SGDLS and YYNGEE. The CDR3 extends over 15 amino acids. J gave up 5 bases and V 4 bases, and 4 bases lay outside the gene matches. CDR3 DNA: TGTGCCAGCAGCTTTCGGACTAGCGGGGACAATGAGCAGTTCTTC. Protein: CASSFRTSGDNEQFF.

The chain is built from TRBV5-5 and TRBJ1-5; no firm D call. Germline CDR1 and CDR2: SGHKS and YYEKEE (reference sequence). The CDR3 totals 15 residues. Trimming took 0 bases from V and 6 from J, leaving 13 bases between them. This chain's CDR3 is CASSLANTGVQPQHF. For the CDR3, the DNA is TGTGCCAGCAGCTTGGCGAATACGGGAGTTCAGCCCCAGCATTTT.

The chain couples TRBV18 to TRBJ2-1, with 9 nucleotides matching TRBD1. The V segment lost 3 bases and the J segment 6 bases; nucleotides outside the gene matches: 6. The CDR3 totals 15 residues. Germline CDR1 KGHSH, CDR2 LQKENI. The CDR3 spells CASSPRTGDRNEQFF. CDR3 bases: TGTGCCAGCTCACCGAGGACAGGGGACCGCAATGAGCAGTTCTTC.

The chain joins TRBV6-1 to TRBJ1-4; D gene unclear. The germline CDR1 and CDR2 sequences are MNHNS and SASEGT. Trimming took 2 bases from V and 7 from J, leaving 8 bases between them. This CDR3 is built from 13 residues. The CDR3 DNA reads as TGTGCCAGCAGTGAAAGAGTCTCTGAAAAACTGTTTTTT. Protein product: CASSERVSEKLFF.

In its sample, this clone was seen a few times. The chain employs TRBV7-2 and TRBJ1-5, with D maybe TRBD1 (5 bases). V lost 2 bases, J lost 8 bases, and 16 bases lay in between. CDR1 and CDR2 from the germline V gene are SGHTA and FQGNSA. The CDR3 is made up of 15 amino acids. CDR3 in DNA: TGTGCCAGCAGCTTATTCGGGCAGGGCGGTGAGCCCCAGCATTTT. It specifies CASSLFGQGGEPQHF.

The chain employs TRBV5-1 and TRBJ1-2, with TRBD1 as a possible D gene (5 bases). CDR1 SGHRS and CDR2 YFSETQ come from the germline V gene. Between the trimmed V and J ends, which lost 3 bases and 1 base, there was a span of 7 bases. The CDR3 contains 13 residues. This CDR3 reads CASSYQGNYGYTF. In DNA form, the CDR3 reads TGCGCCAGCAGCTACCAGGGTAACTATGGCTACACCTTC.

The gene calls are TRBV4-2 and TRBJ1-2; no definite D call. The V and J ends lost 0 bases and 4 bases respectively, with 9 bases between them. This CDR3 spans 14 amino acids. Germline V gives CDR1 LGHNA, CDR2 YNFKEQ. The CDR3 here is CASSQDLAGYGYTF. CDR3 bases: TGTGCCAGCAGCCAAGATTTGGCAGGCTATGGCTACACCTTC.

This clone showed up many times. The V call is TRBV10-3, the J call TRBJ1-5, with 9 bases matching TRBD1. J gave up 4 bases and V 4 bases, and 5 bases lay outside the gene matches. Germline assignment: CDR1 ENHRY and CDR2 SYGVKD. The length of the CDR3 is 15 residues. The CDR3 nucleotides are TGTGCCATCAGTGCGGGACAGGGCTTAAATCAGCCCCAGCATTTT. Its translation: CAISAGQGLNQPQHF.

The chain combines TRBV6-2 or TRBV6-3 with TRBJ2-7; TRBD2 aligns across 11 bases. CDR1 MNHEY and CDR2 SVGEGT come from the germline V gene. There are 16 residues in the CDR3. Germline trimming cut 4 bases from V and 4 bases from J; bases unmatched to any gene: 9. CDR3 nucleotide sequence: TGTGCCAGCAGTTTCGGTCTGACTAGCGGGATTTACGAGCAGTACTTC. It specifies CASSFGLTSGIYEQYF.

The chain combines TRBV9 with TRBJ1-3; D gene uncertain. Germline V lookup: CDR1 SGDLS, CDR2 YYNGEE. V dropped 4 bases and J dropped 0 bases, with 8 bases sitting between them. This CDR3 region has 14 residues. CDR3 loop: CASSSPYSGNTIYF. CDR3 bases: TGTGCCAGCAGCTCCCCCTACTCTGGAAACACCATATATTTT.

This rearrangement joins TRBV7-9 to TRBJ1-1; 7 bases map to TRBD1. The V and J ends lost 5 bases and 4 bases, in that order; junction bases with no gene match: 16. The CDR3 is 17 residues long. Per germline, CDR1 SEHNR and CDR2 FQNEAQ (reference sequence). The CDR3: CASSGYRGTGSSTEAFF. The DNA of the CDR3 is TGTGCCAGCAGCGGATACAGGGGAACGGGGTCGTCCACTGAAGCTTTCTTT.

The chain uses TRBV15 and TRBJ2-3; D unclear. Trimming shortened V by 3 bases and J by 3 bases, and 16 bases separated the two germline ends. Germline V gene sequence: CDR1 LNHNV, CDR2 YYDKDF (reference sequence). The CDR3 runs 16 residues. In DNA, the CDR3 is TGTGCCACCAGCAGGCGGTCGATGTCCTCGACAGATACGCAGTATTTT. Its translation: CATSRRSMSSTDTQYF.

The chain carries TRBV18 and TRBJ1-3; D not certain. Trimming took 4 bases from V and 0 from J, leaving 10 bases between them. CDR1 and CDR2 from the germline V gene are KGHSH and LQKENI. This CDR3 region has 15 residues. The CDR3 protein is CASSRYSLSGNTIYF. In nucleotides, the CDR3 is TGTGCCAGCTCACGATACAGCCTCTCTGGAAACACCATATATTTT.

The V call is TRBV3-1 (or the pseudogene TRBV3-2), the J call TRBJ1-6; tentatively, D is TRBD1 (6 bases). CDR1 LGHDT and CDR2 YNNKEL come from the germline V gene (reference sequence). V dropped 1 base and J dropped 8 bases, with 9 bases sitting between them. CDR3 length equals 14 residues. This CDR3 is CASSQVAGDSPLHF. DNA for the CDR3: TGTGCCAGCAGCCAAGTGGCAGGGGATTCACCCCTCCACTTT.

The J gene is TRBJ1-2, the V gene TRBV28, with D uncertain. Germline lookup yields CDR1 MDHEN and CDR2 SYDVKM. V shed 1 base and J shed 7 bases, with 4 bases lying between them. The CDR3 has 11 residues. DNA for the CDR3: TGTGCCAGCAGTTTATCGCGTGGCTACACCTTC. This gives the protein CASSLSRGYTF.

This chain links TRBV5-4 with TRBJ2-1; possibly TRBD2 for D (6 bases). The CDR3 has 15 residues. Trimming pared 3 bases from V and 1 base from J, leaving 11 bases between. Germline V gives CDR1 SGHNT, CDR2 YYREEE (reference sequence). Written as DNA, the CDR3 is TGTGCCAGCAGCTCAAACGGGGGTTCCTACAATGAGCAGTTCTTC. Translation: CASSSNGGSYNEQFF.